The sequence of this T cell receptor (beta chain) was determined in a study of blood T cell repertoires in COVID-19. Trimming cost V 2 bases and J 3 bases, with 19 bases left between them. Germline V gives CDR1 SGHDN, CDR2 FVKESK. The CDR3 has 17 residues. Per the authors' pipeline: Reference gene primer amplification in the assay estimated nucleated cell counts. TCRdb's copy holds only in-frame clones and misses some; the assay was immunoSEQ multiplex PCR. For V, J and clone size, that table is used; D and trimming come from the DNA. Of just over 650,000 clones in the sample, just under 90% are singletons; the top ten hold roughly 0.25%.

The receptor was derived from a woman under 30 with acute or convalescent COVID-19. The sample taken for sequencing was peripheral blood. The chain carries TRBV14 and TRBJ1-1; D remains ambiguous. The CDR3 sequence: CASSQHRQVNPYTEAFF. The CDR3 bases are TGTGCCAGCAGCCAACATCGGCAGGTGAACCCCTACACTGAAGCTTTCTTT.